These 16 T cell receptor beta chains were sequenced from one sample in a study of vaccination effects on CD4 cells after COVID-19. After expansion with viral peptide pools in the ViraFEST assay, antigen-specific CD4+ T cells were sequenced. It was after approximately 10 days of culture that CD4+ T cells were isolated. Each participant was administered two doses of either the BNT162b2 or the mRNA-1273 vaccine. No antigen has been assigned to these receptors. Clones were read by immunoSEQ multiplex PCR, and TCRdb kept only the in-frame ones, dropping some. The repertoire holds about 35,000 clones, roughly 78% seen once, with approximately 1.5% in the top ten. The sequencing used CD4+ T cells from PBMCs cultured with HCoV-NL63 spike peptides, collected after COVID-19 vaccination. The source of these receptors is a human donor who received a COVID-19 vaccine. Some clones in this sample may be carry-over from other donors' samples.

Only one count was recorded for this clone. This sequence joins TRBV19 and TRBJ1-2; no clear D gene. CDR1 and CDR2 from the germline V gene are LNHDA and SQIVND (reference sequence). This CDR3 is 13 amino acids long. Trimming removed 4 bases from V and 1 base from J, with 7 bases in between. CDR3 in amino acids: CASSKPNNYGYTF. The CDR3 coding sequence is TGTGCCAGTAGTAAACCAAATAACTATGGCTACACCTTC.

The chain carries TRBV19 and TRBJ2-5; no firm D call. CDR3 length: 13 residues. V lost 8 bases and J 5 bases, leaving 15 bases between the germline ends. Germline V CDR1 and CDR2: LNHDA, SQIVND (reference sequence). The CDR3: CASGRVGGETQYF. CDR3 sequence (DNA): TGTGCCAGTGGTCGAGTGGGTGGGGAGACCCAGTACTTC.

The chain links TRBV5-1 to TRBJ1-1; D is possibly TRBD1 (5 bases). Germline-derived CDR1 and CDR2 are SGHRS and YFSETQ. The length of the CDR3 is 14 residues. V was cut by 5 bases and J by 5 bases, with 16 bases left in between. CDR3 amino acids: CASRAEGGVTEAFF. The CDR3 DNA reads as TGCGCCAGCAGGGCGGAGGGAGGGGTTACTGAAGCTTTCTTT.

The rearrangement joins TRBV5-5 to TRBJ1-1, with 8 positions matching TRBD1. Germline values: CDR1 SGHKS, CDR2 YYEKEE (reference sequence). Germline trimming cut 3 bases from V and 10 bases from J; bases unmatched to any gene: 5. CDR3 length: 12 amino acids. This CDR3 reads CASSSTTGVAFF. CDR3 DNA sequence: TGTGCCAGCAGCTCCACGACAGGGGTAGCTTTCTTT.

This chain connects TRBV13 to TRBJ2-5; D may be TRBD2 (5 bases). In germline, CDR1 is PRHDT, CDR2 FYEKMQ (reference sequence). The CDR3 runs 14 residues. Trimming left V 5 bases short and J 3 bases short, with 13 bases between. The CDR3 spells CASSPLLREETQYF. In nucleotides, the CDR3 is TGTGCCAGCAGCCCCTTGTTGCGGGAAGAGACCCAGTACTTC.

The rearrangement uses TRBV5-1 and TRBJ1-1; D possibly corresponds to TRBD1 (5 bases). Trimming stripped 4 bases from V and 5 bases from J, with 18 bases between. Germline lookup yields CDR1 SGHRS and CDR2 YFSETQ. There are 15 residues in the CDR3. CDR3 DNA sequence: TGCGCCAGCAGCCCACGCAGGGCCGACTTGACTGAAGCTTTCTTT. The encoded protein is CASSPRRADLTEAFF.

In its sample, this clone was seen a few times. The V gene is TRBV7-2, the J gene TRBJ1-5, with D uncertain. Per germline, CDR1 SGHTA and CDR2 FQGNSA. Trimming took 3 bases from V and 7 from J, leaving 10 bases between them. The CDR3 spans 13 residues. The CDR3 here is CASSFKVEQPQHF. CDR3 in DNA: TGTGCCAGCAGCTTTAAAGTGGAACAGCCCCAGCATTTT.

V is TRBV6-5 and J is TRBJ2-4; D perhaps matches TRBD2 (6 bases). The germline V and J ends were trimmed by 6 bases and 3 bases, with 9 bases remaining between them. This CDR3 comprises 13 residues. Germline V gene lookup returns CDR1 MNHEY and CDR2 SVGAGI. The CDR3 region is CASRQGGKNIQYF. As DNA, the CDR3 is TGTGCCAGCAGGCAGGGAGGCAAAAACATTCAGTACTTC.

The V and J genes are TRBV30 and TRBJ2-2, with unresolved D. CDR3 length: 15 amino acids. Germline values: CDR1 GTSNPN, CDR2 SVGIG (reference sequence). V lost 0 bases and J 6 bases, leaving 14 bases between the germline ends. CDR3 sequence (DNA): TGTGCCTGGAGTGTACAACAGATACGGTCCGGGGAGCTGTTTTTT. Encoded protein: CAWSVQQIRSGELFF.

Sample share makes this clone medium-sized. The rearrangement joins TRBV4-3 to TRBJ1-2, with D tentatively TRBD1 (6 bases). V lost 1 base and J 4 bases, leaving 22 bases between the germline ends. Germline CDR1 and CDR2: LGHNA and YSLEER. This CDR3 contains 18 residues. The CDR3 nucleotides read TGCGCCAGCAGCCAAGTTTCGGGGGGGCCGGGTTTCGCCTATGGCTACACCTTC. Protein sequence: CASSQVSGGPGFAYGYTF.

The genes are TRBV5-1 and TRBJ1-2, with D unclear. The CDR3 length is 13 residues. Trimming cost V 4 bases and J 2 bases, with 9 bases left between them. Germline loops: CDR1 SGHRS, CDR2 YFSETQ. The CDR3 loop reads CASSHTSNYGYTF. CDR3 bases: TGCGCCAGCAGCCATACATCGAACTATGGCTACACCTTC.

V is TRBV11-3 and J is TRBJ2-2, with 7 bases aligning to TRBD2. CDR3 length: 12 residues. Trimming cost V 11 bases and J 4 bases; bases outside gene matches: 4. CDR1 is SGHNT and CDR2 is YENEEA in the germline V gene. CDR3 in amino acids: CACGGSTGELFF. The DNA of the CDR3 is TGTGCCTGCGGGGGAAGCACCGGGGAGCTGTTTTTT.

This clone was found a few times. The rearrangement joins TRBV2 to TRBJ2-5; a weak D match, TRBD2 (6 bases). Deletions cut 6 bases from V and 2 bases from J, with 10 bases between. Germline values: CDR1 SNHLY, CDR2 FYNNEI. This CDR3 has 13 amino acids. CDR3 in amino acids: CASRRGRQETQYF. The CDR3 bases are TGTGCCAGCAGGCGGGGCAGGCAAGAGACCCAGTACTTC.

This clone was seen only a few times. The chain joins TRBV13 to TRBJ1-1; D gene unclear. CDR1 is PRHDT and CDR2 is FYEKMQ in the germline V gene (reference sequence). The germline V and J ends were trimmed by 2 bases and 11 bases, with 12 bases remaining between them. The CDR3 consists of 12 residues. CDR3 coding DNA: TGTGCCAGCAGCTTAATATCCCTAGCGGCTTTCTTT. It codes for CASSLISLAAFF.

The chain's CDR3 is CASSPDRGSDTQYF. CDR3 sequence (DNA): TGTGCCAGCAGCCCCGACAGGGGTTCAGATACGCAGTATTTT. The genes are TRBV5-4 and TRBJ2-3; 8 bases map to TRBD1. The CDR3 has 14 amino acids. V lost 4 bases, J lost 4 bases, and 5 bases stayed unmatched. Germline V lookup: CDR1 SGHNT, CDR2 YYREEE (reference sequence).

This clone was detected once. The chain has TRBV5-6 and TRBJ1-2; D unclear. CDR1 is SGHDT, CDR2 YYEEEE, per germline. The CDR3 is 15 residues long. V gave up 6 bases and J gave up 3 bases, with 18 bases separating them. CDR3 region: CASTGGGRADYGYTF. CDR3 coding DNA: TGTGCCAGCACGGGTGGCGGGCGGGCCGACTATGGCTACACCTTC.